This TCR beta chain was sequenced in a study of control samples from healthy donors and cancer patients. Using immunoSEQ multiplex PCR, the repertoire was profiled, and TCRdb retains in-frame clones only, with some absent. The sample lists around 110,000 clones; roughly 92% were seen once. The CDR3 is 18 residues long. Germline V gene data show CDR1 as MGHRA and CDR2 as YSYEKL. Trimming took 4 bases from V and 3 from J, leaving 23 bases between them. V gene TRBV4-1 combines with J gene TRBJ2-3; tentatively, D is TRBD2 (6 bases). The sequencing input was blood. This receptor was taken from a man aged 25 to 45 in good health. The CDR3 sequence is CASSPPGGTAALTDTQYF. The CDR3 DNA follows: TGCGCCAGCAGCCCCCCGGGCGGGACGGCGGCGTTAACAGATACGCAGTATTTT.